Listed below are T cell receptor beta chains from one sample, sequenced in a study of blood T cell repertoires in COVID-19. Sequencing used immunoSEQ multiplex PCR; TCRdb keeps in-frame clones, though not all of them. The sample has around 45,000 clones, 85% to 90% seen once. Sequencing input: peripheral blood. These receptors were obtained from a human donor in a cohort sampled during active COVID-19. Both conserved end residues are part of each CDR3. The D gene is left open where the match is weak. Clone sizes are given selectively: once, few, many, or a class where the clone is expanded.

J | D | V | size | DNA | CDR3
TRBJ1-4 | - | TRBV5-5 | once | TGTGCCAGCAGTCAGGGAGGTACTAATGAAAAACTGTTTTTT | CASSQGGTNEKLFF
TRBJ2-7 | TRBD1 | TRBV15 | - | TGTGCCACCAGCACACACAGGGGGCGGTTCAACGAGCAGTACTTC | CATSTHRGRFNEQYF
TRBJ1-6 | TRBD1 | TRBV3-1/TRBV3-2 | once | TGTGCCAGCAGACTGGTCGGGACAGGGAGCTCCTATAATTCACCCCTCCACTTT | CASRLVGTGSSYNSPLHF
TRBJ2-7 | - | TRBV23-1 | - | TGCGCCAGCAGTCAATCTCGCAGCTCCTACGAGCAGTACTTC | CASSQSRSSYEQYF
TRBJ1-2 | TRBD1 | TRBV5-1 | - | TGCGCCAGCAGCCCTCTCACAGGGGGCGATGGCTACACCTTC | CASSPLTGGDGYTF
TRBJ2-4 | - | TRBV7-2 | - | TGTGCCAGCAGCTTAGGACGGAGTCAAAACATTCAGTACTTC | CASSLGRSQNIQYF
TRBJ2-3 | - | TRBV14 | - | TGTGCCAGCAGCCAAAGGGACCGAGGCGTCAGGGGAGCGGATACGCAGTATTTT | CASSQRDRGVRGADTQYF
TRBJ2-2 | TRBD2 | TRBV19 | few | TGTGCCATCGGTACTAGCGGGAACACCGGGGAGCTGTTTTTT | CAIGTSGNTGELFF
TRBJ1-1 | - | TRBV5-4 | - | TGTGCCAGCAGCTTGGGGACGGGAACTGAAGCTTTCTTT | CASSLGTGTEAFF
TRBJ2-3 | - | TRBV19 | - | TGTGCCAGTAGTATTCAGGGAACGGCAGATACGCAGTATTTT | CASSIQGTADTQYF
TRBJ2-1 | TRBD2 | TRBV11-1 | few | TGTGCCACCGGGACTAGCGGGGGCAATGAGCAGTTCTTC | CATGTSGGNEQFF
TRBJ2-2 | TRBD1 | TRBV9 | - | TGTGCCTCGGGGCAGGGGGAAAACACCGGGGAGCTGTTTTTT | CASGQGENTGELFF
TRBJ1-5 | TRBD1 | TRBV10-2 | - | TGCGCCAGTAGCCGACAGGGGGAAAGCAATCAGCCCCAGCATTTT | CASSRQGESNQPQHF
TRBJ1-6 | - | TRBV5-1 | - | TGCGCCAGCAGCTTTGGGGGCGGAATAGGGAGTTCACCCCTCCACTTT | CASSFGGGIGSSPLHF
TRBJ2-3 | - | TRBV11-2 | - | TGTGCCAGCAGCGCCACTAGCACAGATACGCAGTATTTT | CASSATSTDTQYF
TRBJ2-1 | - | TRBV30 | - | TGTGCCGGTCACTTTGTGGAGAATGAGCAGTTCTTC | CAGHFVENEQFF
TRBJ2-7 | - | TRBV5-5 | - | TGTGCCAGCACCCTACGGCGGGACAGCTCCTACGAGCAGTACTTC | CASTLRRDSSYEQYF
TRBJ1-1 | - | TRBV16 | - | TGTGCCAGCAGCCAATCTAGGGGGGGGAACACTGAAGCTTTCTTT | CASSQSRGGNTEAFF
TRBJ1-1 | - | TRBV18 | - | TGTGCCAGCTCACCAACGGTGAACACTGAAGCTTTCTTT | CASSPTVNTEAFF
TRBJ1-2 | TRBD1 | TRBV2 | once | TGTGCCAGCAGTTCGGACAGGACCTATGGCTACACCTTC | CASSSDRTYGYTF
TRBJ2-3 | TRBD2 | TRBV5-1 | - | TGCGCCAGCAGCTTGTGGACGGGGGGGCTTGGCACAGATACGCAGTATTTT | CASSLWTGGLGTDTQYF
TRBJ2-3 | - | TRBV7-3 | - | TGTGCCAGCAGCTCCTGGGCTCTAGCTTCAGATACGCAGTATTTT | CASSSWALASDTQYF
TRBJ2-1 | TRBD2 | TRBV7-8 | - | TGTGCCAGCAGACCCGTAGCGGGGGGGCTTCACAATGAGCAGTTCTTC | CASRPVAGGLHNEQFF
TRBJ2-7 | - | TRBV6-2/TRBV6-3 | few | TGTGCCAGCAGTCGACTAGACTACGAGCAGTACTTC | CASSRLDYEQYF
TRBJ2-1 | - | TRBV29-1 | once | TGCAGCGTAGCGATCGGATTGGACAGCCTCAATGAGCAGTTCTTC | CSVAIGLDSLNEQFF
TRBJ1-1 | - | TRBV15 | - | TGTGCCACCAGGAGTAATCGGGGGGACACTGAAGCTTTCTTT | CATRSNRGDTEAFF
TRBJ1-3 | - | TRBV6-5 | - | TGTGCCAGCGCGCTTAGCTCGGGAAACACCATATATTTT | CASALSSGNTIYF
TRBJ2-7 | TRBD1 | TRBV4-3 | - | TGCGCCAGCAGCCACTCCGGGACAGGGGAGGCCTACGAGCAGTACTTC | CASSHSGTGEAYEQYF
TRBJ2-5 | TRBD2 | TRBV19 | - | TGTGCCAGTAGGTCGCTAGCGGGGGGGCCGGGGCAAGAGACCCAGTACTTC | CASRSLAGGPGQETQYF
TRBJ2-5 | - | TRBV7-2 | - | TGTGCCAGCAGCTTAGATGGGGCCCAGACCCAGTACTTC | CASSLDGAQTQYF
TRBJ1-5 | TRBD1 | TRBV7-3 | - | TGTGCCAGCAGCTGGACGACAGGGGCGGGACAGCCCCAGCATTTT | CASSWTTGAGQPQHF
TRBJ2-5 | TRBD2 | TRBV2 | - | TGTGCCAGCAGCGGGACTAGCGGGGGGACGGGGGAGACCCAGTACTTC | CASSGTSGGTGETQYF
TRBJ2-7 | - | TRBV9 | - | TGTGCCAGCAGCGTAGTAGGCGGGTGGGGTAGTGAGCAGTACTTC | CASSVVGGWGSEQYF
TRBJ2-5 | TRBD2 | TRBV7-3 | - | TGTGCCAGCAGCTTAGCGGGGGACCACACCTCGACCCAGTACTTC | CASSLAGDHTSTQYF
TRBJ1-2 | TRBD1 | TRBV18 | - | TGTGCCAGCTCAGGGGACAGGAACAACTATGGCTACACCTTC | CASSGDRNNYGYTF
TRBJ2-7 | TRBD1 | TRBV7-9 | - | TGTGCCAGCAGCTGGCAGGGGGTCTCGGGCTACGAGCAGTACTTC | CASSWQGVSGYEQYF
TRBJ1-2 | - | TRBV29-1 | - | TGCAGCGTTGACCCCGACACGAACTATGGCTACACCTTC | CSVDPDTNYGYTF
TRBJ1-1 | - | TRBV20-1 | - | TGCAGTGCTAGTCGAGTGAGGGCATTAGGGACTGAAGCTTTCTTT | CSASRVRALGTEAFF
TRBJ2-3 | - | TRBV5-1 | - | TGCGCCAGCAGCTTGTCTTACTTAGCGGATACGCAGTATTTT | CASSLSYLADTQYF
TRBJ1-1 | - | TRBV19 | once | TGTGCCAGTAGTATCACGGGCACTGAAGCTTTCTTT | CASSITGTEAFF
TRBJ2-5 | - | TRBV4-2 | - | TGTGCCAGCAGCCCAGGACAAGAGACCCAGTACTTC | CASSPGQETQYF
TRBJ2-3 | TRBD1 | TRBV29-1 | - | TGCAGCGCGGACAGGGGAGGAGGAGATACGCAGTATTTT | CSADRGGGDTQYF
TRBJ1-1 | - | TRBV18 | - | TGTGCCAGCTCACCCCATGCCCCGGGACAGAACACTGAAGCTTTCTTT | CASSPHAPGQNTEAFF
TRBJ2-7 | TRBD1 | TRBV2 | - | TGTGCCAGCGGTGTAAACCCGGGACAGGGCTACGAGCAGTACTTC | CASGVNPGQGYEQYF
TRBJ2-3 | - | TRBV3-1/TRBV3-2 | - | TGTGCCAGCAGCCAAGATCGTTGGGGCCGGAATACGCAGTATTTT | CASSQDRWGRNTQYF
TRBJ1-2 | TRBD1 | TRBV28 | - | TGTGCCAGCATAGGGACAGGGGATACATGGGGCTACACCTTC | CASIGTGDTWGYTF
TRBJ2-3 | TRBD1 | TRBV10-2 | - | TGCGCCAGCAGGGCCGGGACAGGGACAGATACGCAGTATTTT | CASRAGTGTDTQYF
TRBJ2-7 | - | TRBV5-1 | - | TGCGCCAGCAGCTTGGCCCAGGACAACTACGAGCAGTACTTC | CASSLAQDNYEQYF